The 18 T cell receptor beta chains given below trace back to one sample, sequenced in a study of beta chain features in type 1 diabetes. Of the isolated RNA, all was reverse transcribed, and so the sequenced material was expressed TCRB transcripts. Some clones are missing from TCRdb's copy, which holds only in-frame ones; the method was immunoSEQ multiplex PCR. The sample shows 90,000 to 110,000 clones, roughly 40% of them seen only once. The sample comprised stem cell memory CD4+ T cells from blood. These receptors all stem from a woman between 18 and 29 years old in good health.

The chain is built from TRBV28 and TRBJ2-7; 9 bases are shared with TRBD2. Germline CDR1 reads MDHEN; CDR2 reads SYDVKM. V lost 8 bases to trimming and J lost 9 bases; unmatched junction nucleotides: 20. CDR3 size: 16 residues. Written as DNA, the CDR3 is TGTGCCAGCCGGCGACCGGGACTAGCTGACTTTTTGGTGCAGTACTTC. Translation gives CASRRPGLADFLVQYF.

The chain joins TRBV7-2 to TRBJ2-5; possible D gene TRBD1, 6 bases. The CDR3 length is 13 residues. CDR1 SGHTA and CDR2 FQGNSA come from the germline V gene. V lost 4 bases and J lost 7, with 13 bases in between. The CDR3 region is CASSYDRGGTQYF. CDR3 DNA sequence: TGTGCCAGCAGCTACGACCGAGGGGGGACCCAGTACTTC. The variable domain in full, with the rest retrieved from reference TRBV7-2 and TRBJ2-5, is GAGVSQSPSNKVTEKGKDVELRCDPISGHTALYWYRQSLGQGLEFLIYFQGNSAPDKSGLPSDRFSAERTGGSVSTLTIQRTQQEDSAVYLCASSYDRGGTQYFGPGTRLLVL.

CDR3: CASSYRALNTEAFF. CDR3 DNA sequence: TGTGCCAGCAGTTACAGGGCCCTGAACACTGAAGCTTTCTTT. This chain links TRBV5-4 with TRBJ1-1, with D possibly being TRBD1 (6 bases). The CDR3 is 14 amino acids. Deletions cut 5 bases from V and 0 bases from J, with 11 bases between. In germline, CDR1 is SGHNT, CDR2 YYREEE (reference sequence).

The J gene is TRBJ2-7, the V gene TRBV5-4; the match to TRBD2 covers 9 bases. CDR1 is SGHNT, CDR2 YYREEE, per germline (reference sequence). This CDR3 region has 13 residues. The V segment lost 6 bases and the J segment 7 bases; nucleotides outside the gene matches: 8. The DNA of the CDR3 is TGTGCCAGCACCCTGGGACTAGCTCGGGAGCAGTACTTC. It is translated as CASTLGLAREQYF.

This chain uses TRBV15 with TRBJ2-1; TRBD1 aligns across 7 bases. The CDR3 runs to 17 residues. In germline, CDR1 is LNHNV, CDR2 YYDKDF (reference sequence). Unmatched junction bases numbered 15, after V lost 5 bases and J lost 5 bases. The CDR3 protein is CATSEFSHRGSHNEQFF. CDR3 bases: TGTGCCACCAGCGAATTCTCCCACAGGGGTTCCCACAATGAGCAGTTCTTC. Drawing the rest from reference TRBV15 and TRBJ2-1, the complete variable domain is DAMVIQNPRYQVTQFGKPVTLSCSQTLNHNVMYWYQQKSSQAPKLLFHYYDKDFNNEADTPDNFQSRRPNTSFCFLDIRSPGLGDTAMYLCATSEFSHRGSHNEQFFGPGTRLTVL.

CDR3 loop: CSVSTGYQTDTQYF. The CDR3 DNA follows: TGCAGCGTTTCAACAGGTTACCAAACAGATACGCAGTATTTT. V and J are TRBV29-1 and TRBJ2-3; perhaps TRBD1 as D (5 bases). The CDR3 runs 14 residues. Germline-derived CDR1 and CDR2 are SQVTM and ANQGSEA. V was cut by 5 bases and J by 3 bases, with 15 bases left in between.

This clone was detected a few times. The rearrangement links TRBV28 to TRBJ2-1; 9 bases agree with TRBD2. Per germline, CDR1 MDHEN and CDR2 SYDVKM. The trim removed 2 bases at V and 10 bases at J, leaving 12 bases unmatched. The CDR3 length is 16 residues. CDR3 sequence: CASSLSGGRARSEQFF. The CDR3 nucleotides are TGTGCCAGCAGTTTAAGTGGCGGGAGGGCCAGGAGCGAGCAGTTCTTC.

V gene TRBV7-9 combines with J gene TRBJ2-1, with 9 positions matching TRBD2. The length of the CDR3 is 16 residues. J lost 8 bases, V lost 4 bases, and 12 bases had no gene match. The germline V gene encodes CDR1 SEHNR and CDR2 FQNEAQ (reference sequence). CDR3 bases: TGTGCCAGCAGCTCCTACAGACTAGCGGAGGGCGATGAGCAGTTCTTC. The encoded protein is CASSSYRLAEGDEQFF. The variable domain in full, with the rest retrieved from reference TRBV7-9 and TRBJ2-1, is DTGVSQNPRHKITKRGQNVTFRCDPISEHNRLYWYRQTLGQGPEFLTYFQNEAQLEKSRLLSDRFSAERPKGSFSTLEIQRTEQGDSAMYLCASSSYRLAEGDEQFFGPGTRLTVL.

The rearrangement joins TRBV6-6 to TRBJ2-7, with D possibly TRBD2 on 6 matching bases. This CDR3 spans 13 amino acids. CDR1 and CDR2 from the germline V gene are MNHNY and SVGAGI (reference sequence). The V end was cut by 5 bases, the J end by 3 bases, with 11 bases between. The CDR3 DNA reads as TGTGCCAGCAGTGGGGGGACGGACTACGAGCAGTACTTC. As protein: CASSGGTDYEQYF.

The chain carries TRBV5-4 and TRBJ2-1, with 7 bases fitting TRBD2. The CDR3 is made up of 17 amino acids. V shed 4 bases and J 0 bases; nucleotides not matched to a gene: 10. The germline gives CDR1 SGHNT, CDR2 YYREEE (reference sequence). The DNA of the CDR3 is TGTGCCAGCAGCCGGGGAGGAGTAGCGGGCTCCTACAATGAGCAGTTCTTC. Protein sequence: CASSRGGVAGSYNEQFF. Looking up the rest from reference TRBV5-4 and TRBJ2-1 gives the full variable domain: ETGVTQSPTHLIKTRGQQVTLRCSSQSGHNTVSWYQQALGQGPQFIFQYYREEENGRGNFPPRFSGLQFPNYSSELNVNALELDDSALYLCASSRGGVAGSYNEQFFGPGTRLTVL.

The chain is built from TRBV19 and TRBJ2-1; 12 bases match TRBD2. The CDR3 has 15 residues. Trimming removed 9 bases from V and 7 bases from J; junction bases left unmatched: 10. The germline V gene encodes CDR1 LNHDA and CDR2 SQIVND (reference sequence). The CDR3 DNA reads TGTGCCAGCCGACGACTAGCGGGAGTAGATAATGAGCAGTTCTTC. It translates to CASRRLAGVDNEQFF. The full variable domain, its missing parts supplied by reference TRBV19 and TRBJ2-1, is DGGITQSPKYLFRKEGQNVTLSCEQNLNHDAMYWYRQDPGQGLRLIYYSQIVNDFQKGDIAEGYSVSREKKESFPLTVTSAQKNPTAFYLCASRRLAGVDNEQFFGPGTRLTVL.

The rearrangement uses TRBV29-1 and TRBJ2-1; 11 bases fit TRBD2. CDR1 and CDR2 (germline): SQVTM, ANQGSEA. The CDR3 totals 17 residues. The V segment lost 0 bases and the J segment 4 bases; nucleotides outside the gene matches: 8. The CDR3 protein is CSVEEWASGRFYNEQFF. CDR3 DNA sequence: TGCAGCGTTGAAGAATGGGCTAGCGGGAGGTTTTACAATGAGCAGTTCTTC.

This clone was seen only a few times. The rearrangement links TRBV28 to TRBJ2-1; the match to TRBD2 covers 8 bases. CDR1 MDHEN and CDR2 SYDVKM come from the germline V gene. This CDR3 is 13 amino acids long. The V gene end was trimmed by 5 bases and the J gene end by 7 bases; junction bases not matched to a gene: 4. CDR3: CASSQRERNEQFF. CDR3 in DNA: TGTGCCAGCAGTCAGCGGGAGAGGAATGAGCAGTTCTTC.

This chain joins TRBV5-1 and TRBJ2-2, with a tentative D call TRBD2 (5 bases). Germline lookup yields CDR1 SGHRS and CDR2 YFSETQ. V dropped 0 bases and J dropped 0 bases, with 6 bases sitting between them. The CDR3 runs 15 residues. In nucleotides, the CDR3 is TGCGCCAGCAGCTTGGCGCGGGCGAACACCGGGGAGCTGTTTTTT. Protein sequence: CASSLARANTGELFF.

This chain uses TRBV5-4 with TRBJ1-1, with D perhaps TRBD1 (5 bases). Trimming left V 4 bases short and J 5 bases short, with 12 bases between. The CDR3 is 13 residues long. Per the germline V gene, CDR1 is SGHNT and CDR2 is YYREEE (reference sequence). As DNA, the CDR3 is TGTGCCAGCAGCCCCGGGCCAGGGACTGAAGCTTTCTTT. It yields the protein CASSPGPGTEAFF.

The rearrangement links TRBV5-1 to TRBJ1-2, with D uncertain. The germline gives CDR1 SGHRS, CDR2 YFSETQ. The CDR3 has 14 amino acids. V dropped 0 bases and J dropped 2 bases, with 8 bases sitting between them. Here the CDR3 DNA reads TGCGCCAGCAGCTTGGTGGCTGTGAACTATGGCTACACCTTC. It encodes CASSLVAVNYGYTF.

The chain combines TRBV4-2 with TRBJ2-2, with 7 bases lining up with TRBD1. Germline loops: CDR1 LGHNA, CDR2 YNFKEQ. There are 16 residues in the CDR3. V lost 3 bases to trimming and J lost 3 bases; unmatched junction nucleotides: 7. CDR3 sequence (DNA): TGTGCCAGCAGCCATCGAGGGGGCGCGGACACCGGGGAGCTGTTTTTT. This gives the protein CASSHRGGADTGELFF.

This clone came up a few times. The chain joins TRBV6-1 to TRBJ1-2, with D possibly being TRBD1 (5 bases). Trimming stripped 6 bases from V and 3 bases from J, with 14 bases between. The germline CDR1 and CDR2 sequences are MNHNS and SASEGT. This CDR3 has 14 residues. The CDR3 here is CASSKGAFDYGYTF. CDR3 bases: TGTGCCAGCAGCAAAGGGGCGTTTGACTATGGCTACACCTTC.